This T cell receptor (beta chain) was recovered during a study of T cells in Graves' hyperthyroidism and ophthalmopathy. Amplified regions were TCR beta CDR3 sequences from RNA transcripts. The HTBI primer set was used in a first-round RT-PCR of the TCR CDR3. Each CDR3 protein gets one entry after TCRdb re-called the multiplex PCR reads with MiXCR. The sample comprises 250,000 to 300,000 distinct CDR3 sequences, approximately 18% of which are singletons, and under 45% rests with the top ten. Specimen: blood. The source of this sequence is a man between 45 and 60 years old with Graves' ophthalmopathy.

This CDR3 is CASSSTGWTEAFF. Written as DNA, the CDR3 is TGTGCCAGCAGCTCGACAGGGTGGACTGAAGCTTTCTTT. V and J are TRBV3-1 and TRBJ1-1; 7 bases are a match to TRBD1. Germline V CDR1 and CDR2: LGHDT, YNNKEL (reference sequence). The CDR3 spans 13 residues. J gave up 5 bases and V 5 bases, and 5 bases lay outside the gene matches.